This T cell receptor (beta chain) was captured by sequencing in a study of cytomegalovirus exposure and HLA in healthy donors. V dropped 5 bases and J dropped 1; count of bases not matched to a gene: 8. The germline V gene encodes CDR1 SGDLS and CDR2 YYNGEE. The CDR3 is 15 amino acids. Concerning this clone: Its antigen is currently unknown.

Study outcomes and limitations: Researchers reported that three CMV-associated chains were confirmed in vitro as CMV antigen-specific. A cluster of highly shared sequence variants was likely a sequencing artifact.

The PCR had 60 Vbeta and 13 Jbeta primers. TCRdb's copy holds only in-frame clones and misses some; the assay was immunoSEQ multiplex PCR. This sample has some 120,000 clones, with about 81% found just once. Sequenced: PBMCs. The V call is TRBV9, the J call TRBJ2-7, with 8 nucleotides matching TRBD2. The sequence came from a man aged 35-49 years in good health and CMV-seronegative. The CDR3 DNA is TGTGCCAGCAGTCCCACTAGCGGTTCGTCCTACGAGCAGTACTTC. Its translation is CASSPTSGSSYEQYF.